The 6 T cell receptor beta chains below were found in one sample sequenced in a study of T cells after yellow fever vaccination. One entry per CDR3 protein, called by TCRdb with MiXCR from the 5' RACE reads. The sample lists under 700,000 distinct CDR3 sequences; around 17% were seen once. Sequencing was performed on PBMCs, taken 5 days after the first yellow fever vaccination. All receptors come from a man in his late teens or twenties who received the YFV17D yellow fever vaccine.

This clonotype turned up a few times. The chain combines TRBV6-1 with TRBJ1-2; D not certain. The CDR3 covers 15 residues. Germline CDR1 reads MNHNS; CDR2 reads SASEGT. Between the trimmed V and J ends, which lost 1 base and 8 bases, there was a span of 17 bases. The CDR3 coding sequence is TGTGCCAGCAGTGAAGTGGCGGGCGGTCTCTTCGGCTACACCTTC. Its translation is CASSEVAGGLFGYTF.

On this clonotype: The CDR3 end shows no conserved phenylalanine or tryptophan, and so a read error is likely. The chain couples TRBV5-5 to TRBJ2-2, with D uncertain. Germline V gives CDR1 SGHKS, CDR2 YYEKEE (reference sequence). V was trimmed by 7 bases and J by 7 bases, leaving 17 bases between them. The CDR3 sequence is 14 residues long. CDR3 region: CASAPWMICGELFC. The CDR3 bases are TGTGCCAGCGCCCCCTGGATGATCTGCGGGGAGCTGTTTTGT.

The rearrangement links TRBV7-3 to TRBJ1-6, with D possibly being TRBD1 (5 bases). Trimming left V 5 bases short and J 10 bases short, with 15 bases between. This CDR3 contains 14 residues. CDR1 and CDR2 from the germline V gene are SGHTA and FQGTGA. DNA for the CDR3: TGTGCCAGCAGCGAACGCAGGGATCGATCACCCCTCCACTTT. This translates into CASSERRDRSPLHF.

J is TRBJ2-6 and V is TRBV12-3 or TRBV12-4; D possibly corresponds to TRBD2 (5 bases). Trimming removed 4 bases at V and 2 bases at J, with 6 bases between. The CDR3 loop spans 14 amino acids. CDR3 in amino acids: CASSSGAGANVLTF. CDR3 coding DNA: TGTGCCAGCAGTTCCGGGGCTGGGGCCAACGTCCTGACTTTC.

The chain recombines TRBV6-5 with TRBJ1-4; TRBD1 aligns across 7 bases. The J segment lost 8 bases and the V segment lost 7 bases, leaving 10 bases of the junction unmatched. The CDR3 has 14 residues. Germline CDR1 MNHEY, CDR2 SVGAGI. The CDR3, as DNA: TGTGCCAGCACTGGGGACAGTCGGGGGGAAAAACTGTTTTTT. Its protein product is CASTGDSRGEKLFF.

The chain uses TRBV7-9 and TRBJ1-6; D not resolved. V was cut by 5 bases and J by 5 bases, with 10 bases left in between. Looked up from germline, CDR1 is SEHNR and CDR2 is FQNEAQ (reference sequence). The CDR3 has 14 residues. In nucleotides, the CDR3 is TGTGCCAGCAGCGGGGAGGGAGATAATTCACCCCTCCACTTT. Encoded protein: CASSGEGDNSPLHF.